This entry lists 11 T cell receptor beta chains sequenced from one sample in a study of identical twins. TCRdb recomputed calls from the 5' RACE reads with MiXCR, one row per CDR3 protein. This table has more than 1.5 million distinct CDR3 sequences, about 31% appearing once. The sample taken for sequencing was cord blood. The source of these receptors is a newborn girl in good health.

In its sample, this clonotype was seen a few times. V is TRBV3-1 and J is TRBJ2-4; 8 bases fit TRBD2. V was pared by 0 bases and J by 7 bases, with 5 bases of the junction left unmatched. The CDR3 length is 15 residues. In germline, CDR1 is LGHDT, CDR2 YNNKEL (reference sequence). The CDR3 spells CASSQDFGGRNIQYF. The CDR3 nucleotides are TGTGCCAGCAGCCAAGATTTTGGCGGGAGGAACATTCAGTACTTC.

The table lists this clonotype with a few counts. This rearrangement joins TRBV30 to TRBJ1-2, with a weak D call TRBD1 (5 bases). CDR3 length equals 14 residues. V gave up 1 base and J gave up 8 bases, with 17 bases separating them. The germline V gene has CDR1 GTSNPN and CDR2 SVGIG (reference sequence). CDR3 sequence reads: CAWSDRQTRRGYTF. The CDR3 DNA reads TGTGCCTGGAGTGACAGACAGACGCGGCGAGGCTACACCTTC.

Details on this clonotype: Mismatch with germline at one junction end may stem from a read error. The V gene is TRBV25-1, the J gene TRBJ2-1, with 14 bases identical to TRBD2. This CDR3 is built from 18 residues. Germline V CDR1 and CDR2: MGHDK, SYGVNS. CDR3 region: CASSEPIGTSGGDNERFF. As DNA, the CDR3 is TGTGCCAGCAGTGAACCTATCGGGACTAGCGGGGGTGACAATGAGCGGTTCTTC.

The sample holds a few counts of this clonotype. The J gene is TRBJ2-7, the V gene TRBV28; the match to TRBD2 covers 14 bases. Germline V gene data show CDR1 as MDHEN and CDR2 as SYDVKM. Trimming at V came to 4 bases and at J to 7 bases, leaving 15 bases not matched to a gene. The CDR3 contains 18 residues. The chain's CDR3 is CASSSKLGTSGRGGEQYF. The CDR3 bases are TGTGCCAGCAGTTCTAAGCTCGGGACTAGCGGGAGAGGAGGTGAGCAGTACTTC.

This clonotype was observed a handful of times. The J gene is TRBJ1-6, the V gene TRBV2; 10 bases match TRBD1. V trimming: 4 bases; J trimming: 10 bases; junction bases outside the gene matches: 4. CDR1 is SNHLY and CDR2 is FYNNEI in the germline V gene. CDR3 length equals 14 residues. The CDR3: CASSGQGAVSPLHF. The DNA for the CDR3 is TGTGCCAGCAGTGGACAGGGGGCTGTATCACCCCTCCACTTT.

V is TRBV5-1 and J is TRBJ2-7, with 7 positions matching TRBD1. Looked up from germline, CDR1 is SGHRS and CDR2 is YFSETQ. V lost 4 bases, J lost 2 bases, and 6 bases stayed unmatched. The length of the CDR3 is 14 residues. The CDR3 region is CASSVDRDAYEQYF. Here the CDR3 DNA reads TGCGCCAGCAGCGTTGACAGGGATGCCTACGAGCAGTACTTC.

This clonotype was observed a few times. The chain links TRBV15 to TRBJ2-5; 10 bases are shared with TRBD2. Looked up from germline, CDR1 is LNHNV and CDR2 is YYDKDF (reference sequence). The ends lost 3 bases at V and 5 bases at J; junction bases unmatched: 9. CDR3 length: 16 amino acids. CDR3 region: CATSSPLSGGRETQYF. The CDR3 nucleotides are TGTGCCACCAGCAGTCCCCTTAGCGGGGGGAGGGAGACCCAGTACTTC.

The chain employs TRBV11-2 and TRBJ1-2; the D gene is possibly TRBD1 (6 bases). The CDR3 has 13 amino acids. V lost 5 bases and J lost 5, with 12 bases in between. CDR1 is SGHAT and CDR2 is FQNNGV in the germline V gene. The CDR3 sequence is CASSKIGTYGYTF. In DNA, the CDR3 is TGTGCCAGCAGCAAGATCGGGACATATGGCTACACCTTC.

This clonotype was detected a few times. CDR3 bases: TGTGCTAGTGCCCCCCGCAGGGGGGGCGGCAATCAGCCCCAGCATTTT. Residues: CASAPRRGGGNQPQHF. J is TRBJ1-5 and V is TRBV12-5; 7 bases are shared with TRBD1. Germline loops: CDR1 LGHNT, CDR2 FRNRAP. Unmatched junction bases numbered 11, after V lost 7 bases and J lost 2 bases. The CDR3 is 16 residues long.

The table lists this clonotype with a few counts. CDR3 sequence (DNA): TGTGCCAGCAGTTCGGGGACGGTTCCCTACGAGCAGTACTTC. It yields the protein CASSSGTVPYEQYF. The chain links TRBV27 to TRBJ2-7, with D perhaps being TRBD1 or TRBD2 (5 bases each). Trimming stripped 4 bases from V and 2 bases from J, with 12 bases between. Germline assignment: CDR1 MNHEY and CDR2 SMNVEV (reference sequence). The CDR3 has 14 amino acids.

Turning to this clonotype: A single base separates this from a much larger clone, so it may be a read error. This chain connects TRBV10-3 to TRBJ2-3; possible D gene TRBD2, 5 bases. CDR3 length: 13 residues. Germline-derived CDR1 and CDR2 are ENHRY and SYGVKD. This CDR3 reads CATSEGAEYTQYF. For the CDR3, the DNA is TGTGCCACCAGTGAGGGAGCGGAGTATACGCAGTATTTT.